This entry lists 20 T cell receptor beta chains sequenced from one sample in a study of OX40 agonist ivuxolimab in advanced cancers. The data were produced by immunoSEQ multiplex PCR, yet TCRdb's version contains in-frame clones alone and is incomplete. The sample lists tens of thousands of clones; about 90% were seen once. The sequencing used CD4+ or CD8+ T cells sorted from blood, collected in a trial of the OX40 agonist ivuxolimab. These receptors were obtained from an adult with an advanced solid tumor such as melanoma, head and neck, liver or kidney cancer.

This clone has a single count. The sample carries other DNA sequences with the same CDR3. The chain links TRBV4-2 to TRBJ2-3; tentative D call: TRBD2 (5 bases). The germline V gene has CDR1 LGHNA and CDR2 YNFKEQ. Deletions cut 0 bases from V and 6 bases from J, with 13 bases between. This CDR3 has 15 amino acids. In DNA form, the CDR3 reads TGTGCCAGCAGCCAAGATTTGCGGGCCGGGGATACGCAGTATTTT. Translating gives CASSQDLRAGDTQYF.

V gene TRBV4-1 combines with J gene TRBJ2-6; the D gene is possibly TRBD2 (6 bases). The CDR3 is 15 residues long. Germline lookup yields CDR1 MGHRA and CDR2 YSYEKL. V lost 3 bases and J 4 bases, leaving 10 bases between the germline ends. CDR3 loop: CASSHGGDGANVLTF. The CDR3 nucleotides read TGCGCCAGCAGCCATGGAGGGGACGGGGCCAACGTCCTGACTTTC.

The V gene is TRBV9, the J gene TRBJ2-5, with D perhaps assigned TRBD1 or TRBD2 (5 bases each). The CDR3 has 15 amino acids. V dropped 3 bases and J dropped 0 bases, with 12 bases sitting between them. In germline, CDR1 is SGDLS, CDR2 YYNGEE. The DNA of the CDR3 is TGTGCCAGCAGCGCAACCCCGGGACACCAAGAGACCCAGTACTTC. It translates to CASSATPGHQETQYF. The variable domain in full, completed from reference TRBV9 and TRBJ2-5, reads DSGVTQTPKHLITATGQRVTLRCSPRSGDLSVYWYQQSLDQGLQFLIQYYNGEERAKGNILERFSAQQFPDLHSELNLSSLELGDSALYFCASSATPGHQETQYFGPGTRLLVL.

This chain connects TRBV9 to TRBJ2-7; the match to TRBD2 covers 10 bases. The V and J ends lost 0 bases and 4 bases, in that order; junction bases with no gene match: 7. The length of the CDR3 is 16 residues. In germline, CDR1 is SGDLS, CDR2 YYNGEE. CDR3 sequence (DNA): TGTGCCAGCAGCGTAGGGGCTAGCGGGAGTGTGTACGAGCAGTACTTC. This gives the protein CASSVGASGSVYEQYF. Filled out from reference TRBV9 and TRBJ2-7, the complete variable domain reads DSGVTQTPKHLITATGQRVTLRCSPRSGDLSVYWYQQSLDQGLQFLIQYYNGEERAKGNILERFSAQQFPDLHSELNLSSLELGDSALYFCASSVGASGSVYEQYFGPGTRLTVT.

The rearrangement uses TRBV28 and TRBJ1-1, with 7 bases aligning to TRBD1. The germline gives CDR1 MDHEN, CDR2 SYDVKM. V lost 8 bases, J lost 2 bases, and 14 bases stayed unmatched. This CDR3 is built from 16 residues. The CDR3 nucleotides are TGTGCCAGCCCACCGGGCAGGGGGAGGTCAAACACTGAAGCTTTCTTT. It encodes CASPPGRGRSNTEAFF.

The chain couples TRBV30 to TRBJ1-1; unclear D gene. There are 13 residues in the CDR3. Germline V gives CDR1 GTSNPN, CDR2 SVGIG (reference sequence). V was cut by 2 bases and J by 1 base, with 8 bases left in between. CDR3 nucleotides: TGTGCCTGGAGTATACAGCCGAACACTGAAGCTTTCTTT. It yields the protein CAWSIQPNTEAFF.

This chain connects TRBV6-6 to TRBJ1-1; D is ambiguous. The V end lost 6 bases, the J end lost 3 bases, and 20 bases lay between the germline ends. Germline V gives CDR1 MNHNY, CDR2 SVGAGI (reference sequence). This CDR3 is built from 16 residues. Here the CDR3 DNA reads TGTGCCAGCAGCCCTTTTCTGGACGATACGTACACTGAAGCTTTCTTT. As protein: CASSPFLDDTYTEAFF.

This chain uses TRBV6-1 with TRBJ1-5, with no clear D. Trimming pared 6 bases from V and 0 bases from J, leaving 9 bases between. The CDR3 has 14 amino acids. Per germline, CDR1 MNHNS and CDR2 SASEGT. The CDR3 here is CASSGDFSNQPQHF. For the CDR3, the DNA is TGTGCCAGCAGCGGAGATTTTAGCAATCAGCCCCAGCATTTT.

The chain is built from TRBV6-1 and TRBJ1-4, with D perhaps matching TRBD1 (5 bases). Germline CDR1 is MNHNS and CDR2 is SASEGT. V lost 1 base, J lost 4 bases, and 10 bases lay in between. This CDR3 spans 15 amino acids. The CDR3 protein is CASSEEGRGNEKLFF. The DNA of the CDR3 is TGTGCCAGCAGTGAAGAGGGACGGGGTAATGAAAAACTGTTTTTT.

The genes are TRBV7-6 and TRBJ2-3; 8 bases agree with TRBD2. This CDR3 is 17 amino acids long. Germline assignment: CDR1 SGHVS and CDR2 FNYEAQ. Germline trimming cut 4 bases from V and 6 bases from J; bases unmatched to any gene: 15. Written as DNA, the CDR3 is TGTGCCAGCAGCTCCCCGGGGAGAGCGGGAGATGGGGATACGCAGTATTTT. Translation: CASSSPGRAGDGDTQYF.

As DNA, the CDR3 is TGTGCCAGCAGTTCCCACCTTACCTACGAGCAGTACTTC. Protein sequence: CASSSHLTYEQYF. The chain couples TRBV27 to TRBJ2-7; D is unresolved. Trimming stripped 4 bases from V and 2 bases from J, with 9 bases between. The CDR3 covers 13 residues. Germline loops: CDR1 MNHEY, CDR2 SMNVEV (reference sequence).

The CDR3 DNA follows: TGTGCCAGTAGTATTGGACCTGAGCATGGCTACACCTTC. Its protein product is CASSIGPEHGYTF. The chain has TRBV19 and TRBJ1-2; D is ambiguous. V lost 3 bases, J lost 6 bases, and 11 bases lay in between. The CDR3 totals 13 residues. Per germline, CDR1 LNHDA and CDR2 SQIVND (reference sequence).

The chain couples TRBV7-9 to TRBJ2-2, with 8 positions matching TRBD2. The CDR3 consists of 16 residues. Germline assignment: CDR1 SEHNR and CDR2 FQNEAQ (reference sequence). V was clipped by 1 base and J by 6 bases; unmatched bases: 7. The CDR3 protein is CASSLGSGRGAGELFF. The DNA for the CDR3 is TGTGCCAGCAGCTTAGGAAGCGGGAGAGGTGCCGGGGAGCTGTTTTTT.

As for this clone: This CDR3 is also generated by other DNA sequences in the sample. The J gene is TRBJ1-5, the V gene TRBV4-1, with D possibly matching TRBD1 (6 bases). CDR3 length equals 13 residues. V was pared by 0 bases and J by 7 bases, with 7 bases between. CDR1 is MGHRA and CDR2 is YSYEKL in the germline V gene. This CDR3 is CASSQDGGQPQHF. The CDR3 region has the DNA TGCGCCAGCAGCCAAGATGGGGGCCAGCCCCAGCATTTT.

V gene TRBV28 combines with J gene TRBJ1-2; 9 nucleotides line up with TRBD1. There are 15 residues in the CDR3. After removal of 4 bases from V and 4 bases from J, the junction contained 7 bases not matched to a gene. Germline CDR1 is MDHEN and CDR2 is SYDVKM. CDR3 in amino acids: CASSYRGQSSYGYTF. The CDR3 nucleotides read TGTGCCAGCAGTTACAGGGGGCAGTCTTCCTATGGCTACACCTTC.

The chain uses TRBV13 and TRBJ1-2; D possibly corresponds to TRBD1 (6 bases). The CDR3 has 16 amino acids. Trimming stripped 5 bases from V and 7 bases from J, with 23 bases between. CDR1 is PRHDT, CDR2 FYEKMQ, per germline (reference sequence). The CDR3 DNA sequence: TGTGCCAGCAGCCCTCGACCCACCGGGACAAAAGCTGGCTACACCTTC. It yields the protein CASSPRPTGTKAGYTF.

This chain joins TRBV27 and TRBJ1-1, with 8 nucleotides matching TRBD1. This CDR3 has 14 residues. Germline trimming cut 2 bases from V and 5 bases from J; bases unmatched to any gene: 4. The germline V gene encodes CDR1 MNHEY and CDR2 SMNVEV (reference sequence). In DNA, the CDR3 is TGTGCCAGCAGTTTAACAGGGGGTAGAACTGAAGCTTTCTTT. Translation: CASSLTGGRTEAFF.

This clone was seen a few times. The chain recombines TRBV30 with TRBJ1-6, with 11 bases fitting TRBD1. CDR3 length equals 16 residues. Looked up from germline, CDR1 is GTSNPN and CDR2 is SVGIG (reference sequence). The trim removed 3 bases at V and 0 bases at J, leaving 1 base unmatched. CDR3 residues: CAWRDRGRSYNSPLHF. The CDR3 nucleotides are TGTGCCTGGAGGGACAGGGGGCGCTCCTATAATTCACCCCTCCACTTT. Full variable domain (remainder filled in from reference TRBV30 and TRBJ1-6): SQTIHQWPATLVQPVGSPLSLECTVEGTSNPNLYWYRQAAGRGLQLLFYSVGIGQISSEVPQNLSASRPQDRQFILSSKKLLLSDSGFYLCAWRDRGRSYNSPLHFGNGTRLTVT.

V gene TRBV5-4 combines with J gene TRBJ2-1; a possible D gene is TRBD2 (6 bases). The CDR3 has 14 amino acids. Trimming took off 3 bases at V and 6 bases at J, with 13 bases between the two ends. Germline V CDR1 and CDR2: SGHNT, YYREEE (reference sequence). DNA of the CDR3: TGTGCCAGCAGCTCGAGGGACTTTCCCAATGAGCAGTTCTTC. This gives the protein CASSSRDFPNEQFF.

This CDR3 reads CASSLRPSGVNTGELFF. DNA of the CDR3: TGTGCCAGCAGCTTAAGGCCTAGCGGGGTGAACACCGGGGAGCTGTTTTTT. The rearrangement joins TRBV7-3 to TRBJ2-2; 9 bases align to TRBD2. CDR3 length equals 17 residues. Germline V CDR1 and CDR2: SGHTA, FQGTGA. Losses at the gene ends were 1 base for V and 1 base for J; bases not matched to a gene: 4. Using reference TRBV7-3 and TRBJ2-2 for the parts outside the CDR3, the full variable domain is GAGVSQTPSNKVTEKGKYVELRCDPISGHTALYWYRQSLGQGPEFLIYFQGTGAADDSGLPNDRFFAVRPEGSVSTLKIQRTERGDSAVYLCASSLRPSGVNTGELFFGEGSRLTVL.